This T cell receptor (beta chain) derives from a study of shared clonotypes between healthy human individuals (dated by TCRdb to 2018 to 2021). For the wider study: The cohort included a few men and a couple of women between 18 and 49 years of age. For each donor, CD4 naive and CD4 memory were each given three plates, CD8 naive was given two plates, and CD8 memory was given one plate. Blood TCR repertoires of roughly five healthy adults were deeply sequenced to estimate repertoire size and the extent of clonotype sharing between individuals. Libraries were prepared and TCR repertoires were sequenced by different laboratories using diverse techniques, in order to increase sequencing depth and limit assay-specific biases. Per donor, leukapheresis produced somewhere between about 0.94 and 9.5 billion PBMCs.

Donors were healthy HIV-negative adults with no recently reported acute infections or vaccinations. Only Caucasian adults living in Nashville, Tennessee, USA were represented among the donors. CD4+ T cells were enriched through magnetic negative selection, after which naive cells were positively selected on CD45RA and the remaining negative fraction served as the memory subset. Blood was collected by leukapheresis, and PBMCs were isolated by Ficoll-Histopaque density gradient centrifugation and then cryopreserved in liquid nitrogen vapor phase. Analytical flow cytometry was used to check the purity and quantity of each magnetically sorted T cell population. Genomic DNA was isolated from each sorted fraction and quantified by UV absorbance on a Nanodrop 2000c. Using the deep immunoSEQ assay, TCR CDR3 regions were amplified from genomic DNA by multiplex PCR. Extracted genomic DNA from each cell subset was distributed evenly across all wells of several immunoSEQ 96-well plates, and each plate was treated as a replicate. Each replicate PCR for sorted subsets received around 200 ng genomic DNA, equal to tens of thousands of T cell genomes. The purified libraries were quantified using a Qubit 3.0 fluorometer, sized with a Bioanalyzer 2100, and then quantified again using the KAPA Library Quantification kit. Every immunoSEQ 96-well plate was sequenced on a separate single-read 150-cycle Illumina NextSeq 550 flow cell. Turning to the authors' computational methods: Because only junctional sequences without quality scores were contained in the immunoSEQ output, filtering matching that applied to full-length reads could not be performed. To assign V/J genes and CDR3, sequences were annotated against IMGT germline references using PyIR, a Python wrapper for IgBLAST v1.9. Reads were filtered out if the reads had weak V/J assignments (E-value above 1e-6), no CDR3, stop codons, out-of-frame junctions, or ambiguous translated residues. V3J clonotypes were defined as sequences sharing an identical inferred V gene, J gene, and CDR3 amino acid sequence. To compute the percentage overlap between repertoires, the number of shared unique clonotypes was divided by the size of the smaller repertoire. Three approaches were used to assess repertoire richness: RTK rarefaction, the Chao1 estimator, and Recon v2.1 estimates of unobserved clonotypes. Generation probabilities for all TCRbeta clonotypes obtained by the gDNA method from a few donors were computed using OLGA. The table was pulled from immuneACCESS by TCRdb, which kept in-frame rearrangements only. Such tables lose some clones; where checked, under half of the loss comes from unresolved V genes, and the rest has no known cause. V and J calls and clone size are copied from that table; D and trimming were computed from the DNA. This sample gives roughly 1 million clones in total; around 74% of them show up just once. The biggest ten clones account for approximately 1.5% of the sample.

Turning to this clone: The clone's antigen remains unknown. The input lacks base qualities; no much larger clone sits a single base away.

Study-wide findings and limitations: Sampling was restricted to blood, and TCR repertoires in tissues likely differ from the TCR repertoires found in blood. Sharing across four donors was observed for 4.5% to 6.5% of naive CD4, 3% to 3.5% of naive CD8, 2.3% of memory CD4, and about 0.4% of memory CD8 clonotypes. Pairwise subsampling led to the expectation that sequencing depth would affect the degree of clonotype sharing among donors. The genetic and exposure-history diversity represented was limited by the small number of donors. Clonotypes shared by all four sorted-subset donors showed higher generation probabilities than non-shared clonotypes. Incomplete sequencing was indicated by rarefaction of sorted-subset datasets, despite the large sequencing depth. Larger estimated clonotype richness was generally found for naive subsets than for memory subsets.

V is pared back by 6 bases and J by 0 bases, with 13 bases lying between the germline termini. From the cysteine through the phenylalanine, the CDR3 covers 15 amino acids. CDR3 DNA is the only sequence kept; it has 45 bases, read in frame from the first base. For CDR1 and CDR2, the germline V gene (reference sequence) lists WNHNN and SYGVQD. The chain couples TRBV10-1 to TRBJ2-3, with the D call perhaps TRBD1 or TRBD2, as 6 bases match in each case. Sequenced material: memory CD4+ T cells sorted from blood. The intended sense of this specimen's cell subset or site label: CD45RA-negative fraction. The source of this sequence is a man between 18 and 35 years old in good health. The CDR3 amino acid sequence is: CASRRGDFSTDTQYF. The base sequence is TGCGCCAGCAGGAGGGGGGACTTTAGCACAGATACGCAGTATTTT.